The sequence of this T cell receptor (beta chain) was determined in a study of CD8 T cells in ankylosing spondylitis. Findings and caveats of the study: Seemingly distinctive of ankylosing spondylitis blood was a TCR beta motif formed by eight highly homologous variants. A number of the motif variants had already been described in reactive arthritis synovial fluid and blood.

This clonotype appeared a few times. What it binds is not known. The junction had 12 bases not matched to a gene; V was cut back by 0 bases and J by 5 bases. This CDR3 has 17 residues. Looked up from germline, CDR1 is SGHAT and CDR2 is FQNNGV. TCRdb called the 5' RACE reads again in MiXCR, with one record for every CDR3 protein. The sample contains 750,000 to 850,000 distinct CDR3 sequences, 12% of which appear only once. The V and J genes are TRBV11-2 and TRBJ2-5; 7 bases map to TRBD1. Sequenced input: blood, either unsorted or a sorted T cell fraction (not recorded which). This TCR was sampled from a male donor with ankylosing spondylitis. CDR3 DNA sequence: TGTGCCAGCAGCTTAGATCAGGGGGACGTAGGCGGGGAGACCCAGTACTTC. This encodes CASSLDQGDVGGETQYF.